A single sample is the source of the 11 T cell receptor beta chains below, sequenced in a study of cytomegalovirus exposure and HLA in healthy donors (dated by TCRdb to the late 2010s). To prepare the library, the immunoSEQ multiplex PCR assay was applied. The multiplex PCR relied on a mix of 60 forward primers for TCR Vbeta segments and 13 reverse primers for TCR Jbeta segments. In its TCRdb copy, this immuneACCESS table keeps in-frame sequences only and misses some clones. Where compared with another copy, unresolved V genes explain less than half of these, and the others have no known cause. The sample table shows some 180,000 clones, and 83% are seen once. Of the sample, around 1.6% is held by the ten largest clones. Sequencing was done on a sample of PBMCs. Receptors originate from a man aged 40-49 years in good health and CMV-seropositive.

The V gene is TRBV4-1, the J gene TRBJ1-4; 7 bases fit TRBD1. This CDR3 is built from 16 residues. Trimming cost V 3 bases and J 6 bases; bases outside gene matches: 10. The V gene's germline CDR1 is MGHRA and CDR2 YSYEKL. The CDR3 region has the DNA TGCGCCAGCAGCCACCTATCCTGGGACAGTTATGAAAAACTGTTTTTT. Amino acid sequence: CASSHLSWDSYEKLFF.

V and J are TRBV4-2 and TRBJ1-6; a weak D match, TRBD1 (6 bases). The germline V gene has CDR1 LGHNA and CDR2 YNFKEQ. The CDR3 has 16 residues. The germline V and J ends were trimmed by 0 bases and 7 bases, with 13 bases remaining between them. The CDR3 spells CASSQEGGDRNSPLHF. The DNA for the CDR3 is TGTGCCAGCAGCCAAGAAGGGGGAGATAGGAATTCACCCCTCCACTTT.

This rearrangement joins TRBV6-5 to TRBJ1-1; maybe TRBD1 (5 bases). The length of the CDR3 is 14 residues. V lost 6 bases to trimming and J lost 1 base, with 12 bases between them. Germline lookup yields CDR1 MNHEY and CDR2 SVGAGI. In DNA form, the CDR3 reads TGTGCCAGCAGGGGAGGGACGGCGAACACTGAAGCTTTCTTT. Protein: CASRGGTANTEAFF.

The genes are TRBV5-5 and TRBJ2-7; TRBD2 matches 14 bases. Germline CDR1 reads SGHKS; CDR2 reads YYEKEE (reference sequence). The V and J ends lost 4 bases and 6 bases, in that order; junction bases with no gene match: 6. CDR3 length: 15 amino acids. The CDR3 reads CASSGGLAGVTEQYF. The CDR3 bases are TGTGCCAGCAGCGGGGGACTAGCGGGAGTAACCGAGCAGTACTTC.

The chain links TRBV4-1 to TRBJ2-5; 10 bases align to TRBD2. Germline trimming cut 3 bases from V and 5 bases from J; bases unmatched to any gene: 15. CDR1 is MGHRA, CDR2 YSYEKL, per germline. This CDR3 region has 18 residues. CDR3 region: CASSQARASGRGRETQYF. The CDR3, as DNA: TGCGCCAGCAGCCAGGCCCGGGCTAGCGGGAGAGGGAGGGAGACCCAGTACTTC.

This chain links TRBV7-6 with TRBJ2-5, with 11 bases fitting TRBD1. Losses at the gene ends were 5 bases for V and 4 bases for J; bases not matched to a gene: 12. The length of the CDR3 is 17 residues. Germline CDR1 reads SGHVS; CDR2 reads FNYEAQ. The CDR3 here is CASSTGQGGFHRETQYF. The CDR3 DNA reads as TGTGCCAGCAGCACGGGACAGGGGGGCTTCCACCGAGAGACCCAGTACTTC.

The chain couples TRBV5-4 to TRBJ1-2; 9 bases map to TRBD1. The V gene's germline CDR1 is SGHNT and CDR2 YYREEE (reference sequence). This CDR3 spans 13 amino acids. V lost 4 bases and J lost 6; bases outside the gene matches: 4. This CDR3 is CASSLTGGNGYTF. The CDR3 region has the DNA TGTGCCAGCAGCCTTACAGGGGGCAATGGCTACACCTTC. Together with reference TRBV5-4 and TRBJ1-2, the CDR3 gives the full variable domain: ETGVTQSPTHLIKTRGQQVTLRCSSQSGHNTVSWYQQALGQGPQFIFQYYREEENGRGNFPPRFSGLQFPNYSSELNVNALELDDSALYLCASSLTGGNGYTFGSGTRLTVV.

V gene TRBV27 combines with J gene TRBJ2-6; 7 nucleotides align to TRBD1. Germline V gene lookup returns CDR1 MNHEY and CDR2 SMNVEV (reference sequence). V lost 5 bases, J lost 2 bases, and 6 bases stayed unmatched. This CDR3 spans 16 amino acids. CDR3 nucleotide sequence: TGTGCCAGCAGTATATTCACAGGGGCTGGGGCCAACGTCCTGACTTTC. As protein: CASSIFTGAGANVLTF. Combining the CDR3 with reference TRBV27 and TRBJ2-6 gives the whole variable domain EAQVTQNPRYLITVTGKKLTVTCSQNMNHEYMSWYRQDPGLGLRQIYYSMNVEVTDKGDVPEGYKVSRKEKRNFPLILESPSPNQTSLYFCASSIFTGAGANVLTFGAGSRLTVL.

This clone was observed a few times. The chain employs TRBV5-6 and TRBJ2-1; 8 positions agree with TRBD2. The CDR3 is 16 residues long. From germline, CDR1 is SGHDT and CDR2 YYEEEE. Trimming took 5 bases from V and 8 from J; bases not matched to a gene: 15. The CDR3 coding sequence is TGTGCCAGCAGTTCTACCGGGACTAGGGCTAGAGATGAGCAGTTCTTC. Translated: CASSSTGTRARDEQFF.

The chain uses TRBV7-9 and TRBJ2-3; D possibly corresponds to TRBD1 (5 bases). The germline V and J ends were trimmed by 5 bases and 3 bases, with 12 bases remaining between them. From germline, CDR1 is SEHNR and CDR2 FQNEAQ (reference sequence). The CDR3 runs 14 residues. In DNA form, the CDR3 reads TGTGCCAGCAGCATGGGGCGTACAACAGATACGCAGTATTTT. Its translation: CASSMGRTTDTQYF.

The chain joins TRBV27 to TRBJ2-1; 8 bases are a match to TRBD2. After removal of 0 bases from V and 5 bases from J, the junction contained 3 bases not matched to a gene. The CDR3 has 15 amino acids. Per germline, CDR1 MNHEY and CDR2 SMNVEV (reference sequence). This CDR3 reads CASSLSWTSNNEQFF. CDR3 nucleotide sequence: TGTGCCAGCAGTTTATCTTGGACTAGCAACAATGAGCAGTTCTTC.